This T cell receptor beta chain was sequenced in a study of breast tumors, draining lymph nodes, adjacent tissues. General observations from the study: The lymph node origin of tumor T cells was framed as consistent with a hypothesis, not demonstrated. Luminal-like breast cancer showed significantly higher tumor–nontumor repertoire similarity than basal-like. Most tumor T cells seemingly derive from lymph node, then expand in tumor.

Axillary draining lymph nodes of breast cancer patients supplied the node samples. TCRdb recomputed calls from the multiplex PCR reads with MiXCR, one row per CDR3 protein. The sample includes 120,000 to 150,000 distinct CDR3 sequences, approximately 29% of them seen just once. Germline V gives CDR1 SQVTM, CDR2 ANQGSEA. V was clipped by 4 bases and J by 2 bases, with 11 bases between them. The CDR3 spans 13 residues. This clonotype was counted many times. Its matching antigen is unknown. The source is a female donor with breast cancer. Some clones in this sample may be carry-over from other donors' samples. The source material was axillary lymph node tissue. V and J are TRBV29-1 and TRBJ2-5; no firm D call. CDR3 residues: CSVAGPAQETQYF. CDR3 nucleotide sequence: TGCAGCGTTGCGGGCCCAGCTCAAGAGACCCAGTACTTC.